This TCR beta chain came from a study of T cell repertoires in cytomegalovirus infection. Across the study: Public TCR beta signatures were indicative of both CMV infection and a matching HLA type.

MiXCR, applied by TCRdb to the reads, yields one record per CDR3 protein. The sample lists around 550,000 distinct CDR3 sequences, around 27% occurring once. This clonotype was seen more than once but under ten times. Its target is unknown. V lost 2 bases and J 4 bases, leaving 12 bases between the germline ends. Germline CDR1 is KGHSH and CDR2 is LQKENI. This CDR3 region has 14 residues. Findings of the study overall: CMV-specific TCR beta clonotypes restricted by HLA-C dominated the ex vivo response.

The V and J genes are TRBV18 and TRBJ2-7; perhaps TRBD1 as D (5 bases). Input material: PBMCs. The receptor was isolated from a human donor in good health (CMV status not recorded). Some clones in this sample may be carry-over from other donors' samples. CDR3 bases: TGTGCCAGCTCACCAGACAGCTTCGCATACGAGCAGTACGTC. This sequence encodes CASSPDSFAYEQYV.